Listed below are T cell receptor beta chains from one sample, sequenced in a study of T cell responses to AZD1222 COVID-19 vaccine. The assay was immunoSEQ multiplex PCR, and TCRdb's table has in-frame clones only and misses some. The repertoire holds approximately 64,000 clones, with around 90% as singletons. Source: peripheral blood, taken 28 days after the second dose of the MenACWY control vaccine. The receptors originated from an adult who received the MenACWY meningococcal vaccine as a control. Both conserved end residues are part of each CDR3. Fields, in order: CDR3 DNA, CDR3 protein, V gene, clone size, D gene, J gene. A D gene is named only where the DNA matches it firmly. Expanded clones are given a class, and other clones once, few, many or no size at all.

cdr3_nt: TGTGCCAGCAGTGGCGGGAGGGTCACAGATACGCAGTATTTT
cdr3_aa: CASSGGRVTDTQYF
v_call: TRBV27
clone_size: NA
d_call: TRBD2
j_call: TRBJ2-3

cdr3_nt: TGCGCCAGCGGACAGGGGGGAGGAGATACTGAAGCTTTCTTT
cdr3_aa: CASGQGGGDTEAFF
v_call: TRBV5-1
clone_size: NA
d_call: TRBD1
j_call: TRBJ1-1

cdr3_nt: TGTGCCAGCAGCAAGGGGGACAGACTAGCCAAAAACATTCAGTACTTC
cdr3_aa: CASSKGDRLAKNIQYF
v_call: TRBV21-1
clone_size: once
d_call: NA
j_call: TRBJ2-4

cdr3_nt: TGTGCCAGCAGCGTACACGGGAGGGCCGACGAGCAGTACTTC
cdr3_aa: CASSVHGRADEQYF
v_call: TRBV9
clone_size: NA
d_call: TRBD2
j_call: TRBJ2-7

cdr3_nt: TGTGCCAGCAGCCAAACTCAGGGGGCTCGGGAGACCCAGTACTTC
cdr3_aa: CASSQTQGARETQYF
v_call: TRBV6-5
clone_size: once
d_call: TRBD1
j_call: TRBJ2-5

cdr3_nt: TGTGCCCTTAGTGTGACCAAATACGAGCAGTACTTC
cdr3_aa: CALSVTKYEQYF
v_call: TRBV2
clone_size: NA
d_call: NA
j_call: TRBJ2-7

cdr3_nt: TGCGCCAGCAGCCAAAGGACAGGCGGTAATTCACCCCTCCACTTT
cdr3_aa: CASSQRTGGNSPLHF
v_call: TRBV4-3
clone_size: NA
d_call: TRBD1
j_call: TRBJ1-6

cdr3_nt: TGTGCCAGCAGTCTTCAGGGATCTGGGGCCAACGTCCTGACTTTC
cdr3_aa: CASSLQGSGANVLTF
v_call: TRBV5-5
clone_size: NA
d_call: NA
j_call: TRBJ2-6

cdr3_nt: TGCGCCAGCAGGGCAGCGTCGGTTGACTCCTCTGGGGCCAACGTCCTGACTTTC
cdr3_aa: CASRAASVDSSGANVLTF
v_call: TRBV5-1
clone_size: NA
d_call: NA
j_call: TRBJ2-6

cdr3_nt: TGTGCCAGCAGCTGGGAATTGAACACTGAAGCTTTCTTT
cdr3_aa: CASSWELNTEAFF
v_call: TRBV7-9
clone_size: NA
d_call: NA
j_call: TRBJ1-1

cdr3_nt: TGTGCCAGTAGTGACAGTATAGACCGGCATCAGCCCCAGCATTTT
cdr3_aa: CASSDSIDRHQPQHF
v_call: TRBV19
clone_size: NA
d_call: NA
j_call: TRBJ1-5

cdr3_nt: TGTGCCAGCAGTGGCAGGACGCCCTACGAGCAGTACTTC
cdr3_aa: CASSGRTPYEQYF
v_call: TRBV6-2/TRBV6-3
clone_size: NA
d_call: NA
j_call: TRBJ2-7

cdr3_nt: TGTGCCAGTAGTACGTACCGGGACAGAGGCTACGAGCAGTACTTC
cdr3_aa: CASSTYRDRGYEQYF
v_call: TRBV19
clone_size: NA
d_call: TRBD1
j_call: TRBJ2-7

cdr3_nt: TGTGCCAGCAGCCTCCCGCTCTTGGACAGGTTTTTT
cdr3_aa: CASSLPLLDRFF
v_call: TRBV28
clone_size: NA
d_call: NA
j_call: TRBJ1-4

cdr3_nt: TGTGCCAGTAGTATGGGGGGACCGGGAACCGAGCAGTACTTC
cdr3_aa: CASSMGGPGTEQYF
v_call: TRBV19
clone_size: NA
d_call: NA
j_call: TRBJ2-7

cdr3_nt: TGTGCCAGCAGTTTACCAGGGGTTCTGTGGTATGGCTACACCTTC
cdr3_aa: CASSLPGVLWYGYTF
v_call: TRBV28
clone_size: NA
d_call: NA
j_call: TRBJ1-2

cdr3_nt: TGTGCCAGCTCACCGTCGGCCAGCACGACTGGAAACACCATATATTTT
cdr3_aa: CASSPSASTTGNTIYF
v_call: TRBV18
clone_size: NA
d_call: NA
j_call: TRBJ1-3

cdr3_nt: TGTGCCAGCAGCTTCCTAGTGGGAATCCACGAGCAGTACTTC
cdr3_aa: CASSFLVGIHEQYF
v_call: TRBV7-9
clone_size: NA
d_call: NA
j_call: TRBJ2-7

cdr3_nt: TGTGCCAGCAGCGCCCGAACACTAGCGGGATTAACAGATACGCAGTATTTT
cdr3_aa: CASSARTLAGLTDTQYF
v_call: TRBV7-9
clone_size: NA
d_call: TRBD2
j_call: TRBJ2-3

cdr3_nt: TGTGCCAGCAGCTCCGATTATTCGGAACCCCAGCATTTT
cdr3_aa: CASSSDYSEPQHF
v_call: TRBV7-2
clone_size: NA
d_call: NA
j_call: TRBJ1-5

cdr3_nt: TGTGCCAGCAGCATGTCCAGCCGGCCCAAAAACATTCAGTACTTC
cdr3_aa: CASSMSSRPKNIQYF
v_call: TRBV7-2
clone_size: NA
d_call: NA
j_call: TRBJ2-4

cdr3_nt: TGTGCCAGCTCAACGATACTCGACAAACCCTATGGCTACACCTTC
cdr3_aa: CASSTILDKPYGYTF
v_call: TRBV18
clone_size: NA
d_call: NA
j_call: TRBJ1-2

cdr3_nt: TGTGCCAGCAGTTTAGGCACGCCCAGCGGGAAACTGTTTTTT
cdr3_aa: CASSLGTPSGKLFF
v_call: TRBV27
clone_size: NA
d_call: NA
j_call: TRBJ1-4

cdr3_nt: TGTGCCAGCAGCCAAGGGGTAAACGCAGGGGGGAATGAGCAGTTCTTC
cdr3_aa: CASSQGVNAGGNEQFF
v_call: TRBV3-1/TRBV3-2
clone_size: once
d_call: NA
j_call: TRBJ2-1

cdr3_nt: TGTGCCAGCAGCTTGGAAGGTAGCGGGCGGCCCTACGAGCAGTACTTC
cdr3_aa: CASSLEGSGRPYEQYF
v_call: TRBV7-2
clone_size: few
d_call: TRBD2
j_call: TRBJ2-7

cdr3_nt: TGTGCCAGCACCCCGGACAGGGCTGGTTACGAGCAGTACTTC
cdr3_aa: CASTPDRAGYEQYF
v_call: TRBV6-5
clone_size: NA
d_call: TRBD1
j_call: TRBJ2-7

cdr3_nt: TGTGCCAGCAGTTCGAACCGGGGGGCCAAAAACATTCAGTACTTC
cdr3_aa: CASSSNRGAKNIQYF
v_call: TRBV28
clone_size: NA
d_call: NA
j_call: TRBJ2-4

cdr3_nt: TGTGCCAGCAGTTACGGGACAGACAACACTGAAGCTTTCTTT
cdr3_aa: CASSYGTDNTEAFF
v_call: TRBV6-5
clone_size: NA
d_call: TRBD1
j_call: TRBJ1-1

cdr3_nt: TGCGCCAGCAGCCAAACCGACCTACCCGGAGAGACCCAGTACTTC
cdr3_aa: CASSQTDLPGETQYF
v_call: TRBV4-1
clone_size: NA
d_call: NA
j_call: TRBJ2-5

cdr3_nt: TGCGCCAGCAAACTGAGGGGGCTGGGTGAAAAACTGTTTTTT
cdr3_aa: CASKLRGLGEKLFF
v_call: TRBV5-1
clone_size: NA
d_call: TRBD1
j_call: TRBJ1-4

cdr3_nt: TGTGCCAGCTCTATATACATGAACACTGAAGCTTTCTTT
cdr3_aa: CASSIYMNTEAFF
v_call: TRBV6-5
clone_size: NA
d_call: NA
j_call: TRBJ1-1

cdr3_nt: TGTGCCAGCAGCCACCCGGGACCCAACCCGGGAGAGCAGTACTTC
cdr3_aa: CASSHPGPNPGEQYF
v_call: TRBV4-2
clone_size: NA
d_call: NA
j_call: TRBJ2-7